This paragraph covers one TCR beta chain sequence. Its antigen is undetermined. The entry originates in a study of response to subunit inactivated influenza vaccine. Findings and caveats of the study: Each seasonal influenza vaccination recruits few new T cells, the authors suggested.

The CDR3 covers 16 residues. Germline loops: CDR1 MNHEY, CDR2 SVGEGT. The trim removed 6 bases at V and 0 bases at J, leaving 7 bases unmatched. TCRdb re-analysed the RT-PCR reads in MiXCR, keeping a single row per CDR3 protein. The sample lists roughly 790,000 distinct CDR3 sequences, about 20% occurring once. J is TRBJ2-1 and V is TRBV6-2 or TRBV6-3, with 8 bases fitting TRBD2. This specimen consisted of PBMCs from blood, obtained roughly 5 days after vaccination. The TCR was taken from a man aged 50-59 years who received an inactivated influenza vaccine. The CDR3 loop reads CASRLLAEGSYNEQFF. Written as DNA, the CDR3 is TGTGCCAGCAGGCTACTAGCGGAAGGCTCCTACAATGAGCAGTTCTTC.